This TCR beta chain was sequenced in a study of identical twins. CDR3 length equals 15 residues. Trimming shortened V by 3 bases and J by 0 bases, and 13 bases separated the two germline ends. The germline V gene encodes CDR1 DFQATT and CDR2 SNEGSKA (reference sequence). TCRdb reprocessed the 5' RACE reads with MiXCR, giving one entry per CDR3 protein. The table shows approximately 550,000 distinct CDR3 sequences, with more than 20% occurring only once. These data also featured in a second study, about yellow fever vaccine responses in identical twins.

This chain uses TRBV20-1 with TRBJ2-3; D may be TRBD2 (5 bases). The sample was CD4+ T cells sorted from blood. This TCR came from a woman aged 18-35 years in good health. DNA for the CDR3: TGCAGTGCTAGTCCGGCGAGGGATAGCACAGATACGCAGTATTTT. It codes for CSASPARDSTDTQYF.